This T cell receptor beta chain was recorded in a study of early T cells in non-severe SARS-CoV-2 infection. Study-wide context: Investigators sequenced bulk RNA drawn from unsorted whole blood, and chains remained unpaired.

Unique molecular identifiers (one per individual cDNA molecule) were attached. Each CDR3 protein is one row after TCRdb ran MiXCR on the 5' RACE reads. The sample consists of 25,000 to 30,000 distinct CDR3 sequences, roughly 5.1% of them appearing once. At least ten counts were recorded for this clonotype. V lost 5 bases to trimming and J lost 4 bases; unmatched junction nucleotides: 9. The germline CDR1 and CDR2 sequences are DFQATT and SNEGSKA (reference sequence). The CDR3 sequence is 14 residues long. This sequence joins TRBV20-1 and TRBJ1-1, with 8 bases matching TRBD1. Source material: whole blood. The source of this sequence is an adult who was a healthcare worker with PCR-confirmed SARS-CoV-2 infection or an uninfected control (not recorded which). CDR3 amino acids: CSAQRSDRATEAFF. DNA of the CDR3: TGCAGTGCTCAGAGGTCGGACAGGGCCACTGAAGCTTTCTTT.